This T cell receptor beta chain was obtained from a study of STAT5B mutations in CD4+ large granular lymphocyte leukemia. The study's findings and limits: Main leukemic clonotypes were patient-specific, but more than 20% appeared at low frequency elsewhere. CD4-sorted patient repertoires seemed more clonal than healthy CD4+ repertoires. Top patient clones used TRBV06 genes more often: 8/27 versus 2/35 in controls.

In the study's own analysis: Productive clonotypes were detectable down to 2.59 x 10-5 frequency. The protocol was immunoSEQ multiplex PCR, while the TCRdb copy is restricted to in-frame clones and leaves out a portion. V, J and clone size reflect that table, while D and trimming were determined from the DNA. The sample holds roughly 30,000 clones, roughly three quarters seen once. The V gene lost 0 bases and the J gene lost 1 base, with 4 bases spanning the gap. The germline CDR1 and CDR2 sequences are SGHDN and FVKESK. The CDR3 consists of 15 residues. A word on this clone: Its matching antigen is unknown.

Sequencing input: CD4+ T cells from blood buffy coats. This receptor was obtained from a human donor in good health. The chain employs TRBV14 and TRBJ2-6, with no clear D. The CDR3 region is CASSQDRSGANVLTF. CDR3 in DNA: TGTGCCAGCAGCCAAGACAGATCTGGGGCCAACGTCCTGACTTTC.